This is a list of T cell receptor beta chains from one sample in a study of cytomegalovirus exposure and HLA in healthy donors. Clones were read by immunoSEQ multiplex PCR, and TCRdb kept only the in-frame ones, dropping some. This repertoire shows 100,000 to 150,000 clones, roughly 80% found once; its top ten account for approximately 4%. Sequencing used PBMCs. All receptors derive from a man between 18 and 35 years old in good health and CMV-seropositive. The conserved cysteine and the conserved F or W are not part of the CDR3 here. A D gene is named only where the DNA matches it firmly. Rows give clone size only sometimes, using once, few, many, or a class for an expanded clone.

V	J	size	D	CDR3
TRBV9	TRBJ2-7	.	.	ASSGHTGLAYEQY
TRBV11-2	TRBJ2-3	.	.	ASSIRESNSADTQY
TRBV19	TRBJ2-5	few	.	ASSRGGGTETQY
TRBV4-1	TRBJ1-2	.	.	ASSQGQGLNGYT
TRBV15	TRBJ2-5	.	TRBD2	ATSRVLAGGQETQY
TRBV5-1	TRBJ2-3	.	TRBD2	ASSWGGEGTDTQY
TRBV5-6	TRBJ1-2	.	.	ASSLSGGYT
TRBV30	TRBJ2-7	.	.	AWTRTVGSYEQY
TRBV7-2	TRBJ2-7	once	TRBD2	ASSLDGEGEQY
TRBV7-9	TRBJ1-1	.	.	ASSPSQGPGSEAF
TRBV30	TRBJ1-4	.	.	AWSPLSGDIEKLF